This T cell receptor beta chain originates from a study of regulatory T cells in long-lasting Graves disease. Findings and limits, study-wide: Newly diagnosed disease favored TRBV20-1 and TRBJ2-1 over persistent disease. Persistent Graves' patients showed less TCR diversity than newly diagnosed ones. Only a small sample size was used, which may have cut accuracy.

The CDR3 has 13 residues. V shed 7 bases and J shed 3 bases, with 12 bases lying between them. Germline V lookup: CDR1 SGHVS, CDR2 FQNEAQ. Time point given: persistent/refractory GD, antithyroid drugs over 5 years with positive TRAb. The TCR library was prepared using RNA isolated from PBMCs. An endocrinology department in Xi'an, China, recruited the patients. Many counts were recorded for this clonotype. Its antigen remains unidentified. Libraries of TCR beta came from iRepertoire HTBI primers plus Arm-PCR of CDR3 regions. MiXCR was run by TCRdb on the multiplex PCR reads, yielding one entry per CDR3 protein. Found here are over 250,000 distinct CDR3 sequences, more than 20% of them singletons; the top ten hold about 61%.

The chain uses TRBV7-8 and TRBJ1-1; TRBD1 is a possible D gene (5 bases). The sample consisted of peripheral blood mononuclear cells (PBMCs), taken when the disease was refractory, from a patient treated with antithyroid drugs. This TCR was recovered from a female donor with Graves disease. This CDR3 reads CASNFQGDTEAFF. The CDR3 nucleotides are TGTGCCAGCAACTTTCAGGGTGACACTGAAGCTTTCTTT.